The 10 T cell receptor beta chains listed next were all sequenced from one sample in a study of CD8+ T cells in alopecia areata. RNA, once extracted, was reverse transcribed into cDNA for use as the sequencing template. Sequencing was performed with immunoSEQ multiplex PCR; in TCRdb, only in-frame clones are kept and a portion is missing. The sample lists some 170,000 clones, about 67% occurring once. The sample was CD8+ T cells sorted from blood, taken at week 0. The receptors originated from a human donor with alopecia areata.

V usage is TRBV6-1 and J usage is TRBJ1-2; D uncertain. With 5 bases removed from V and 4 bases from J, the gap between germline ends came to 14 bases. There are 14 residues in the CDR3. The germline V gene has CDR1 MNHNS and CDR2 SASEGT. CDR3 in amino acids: CASSLLPGSYGYTF. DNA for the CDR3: TGTGCCAGCAGTCTACTCCCCGGCTCCTATGGCTACACCTTC.

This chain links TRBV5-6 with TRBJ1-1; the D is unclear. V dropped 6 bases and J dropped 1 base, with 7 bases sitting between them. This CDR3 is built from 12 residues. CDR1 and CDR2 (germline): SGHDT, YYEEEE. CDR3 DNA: TGTGCCAGCACCCTCGGGAACACTGAAGCTTTCTTT. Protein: CASTLGNTEAFF.

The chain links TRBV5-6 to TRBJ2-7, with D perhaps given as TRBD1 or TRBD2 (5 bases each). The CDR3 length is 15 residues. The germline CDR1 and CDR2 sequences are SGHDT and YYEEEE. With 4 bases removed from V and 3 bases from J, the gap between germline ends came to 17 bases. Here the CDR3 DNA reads TGTGCCAGCAGCCGGGACGGAGATCTGTACTACGAGCAGTACTTC. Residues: CASSRDGDLYYEQYF.

Written as DNA, the CDR3 is TGTGCCTGGCATTACAGGGACACCGGGGAGCTGTTTTTT. Residues: CAWHYRDTGELFF. This chain links TRBV30 with TRBJ2-2, with TRBD1 as a possible D gene (6 bases). The V end lost 5 bases, the J end lost 3 bases, and 10 bases lay between the germline ends. The CDR3 runs to 13 residues. The germline gives CDR1 GTSNPN, CDR2 SVGIG (reference sequence).

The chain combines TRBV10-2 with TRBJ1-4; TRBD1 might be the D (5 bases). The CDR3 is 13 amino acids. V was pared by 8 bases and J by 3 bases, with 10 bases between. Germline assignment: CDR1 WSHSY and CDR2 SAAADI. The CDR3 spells CASRGPANEKLFF. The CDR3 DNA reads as TGCGCCAGCCGGGGACCGGCTAATGAAAAACTGTTTTTT.

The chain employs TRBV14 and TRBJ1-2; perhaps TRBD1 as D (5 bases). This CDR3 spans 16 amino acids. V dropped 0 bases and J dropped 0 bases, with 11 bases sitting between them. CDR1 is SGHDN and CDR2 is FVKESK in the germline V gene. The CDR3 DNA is TGTGCCAGCAGCCAAGATAGTCGGGGGACTAACTATGGCTACACCTTC. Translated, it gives CASSQDSRGTNYGYTF.

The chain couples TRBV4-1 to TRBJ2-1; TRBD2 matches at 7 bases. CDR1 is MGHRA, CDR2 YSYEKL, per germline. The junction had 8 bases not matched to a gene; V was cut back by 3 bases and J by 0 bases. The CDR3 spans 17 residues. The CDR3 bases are TGCGCCAGCAGCCACCCCGAGGCGGGGGACTCCTACAATGAGCAGTTCTTC. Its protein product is CASSHPEAGDSYNEQFF.

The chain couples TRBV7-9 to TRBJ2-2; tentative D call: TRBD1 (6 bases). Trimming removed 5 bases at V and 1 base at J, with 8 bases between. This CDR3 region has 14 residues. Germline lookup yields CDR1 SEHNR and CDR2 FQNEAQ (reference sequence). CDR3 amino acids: CASSPGQNTGELFF. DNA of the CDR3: TGTGCCAGCAGCCCGGGACAGAACACCGGGGAGCTGTTTTTT.

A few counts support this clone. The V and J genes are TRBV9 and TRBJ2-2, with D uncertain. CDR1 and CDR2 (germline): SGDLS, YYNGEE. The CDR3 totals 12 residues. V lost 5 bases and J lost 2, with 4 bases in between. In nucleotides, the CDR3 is TGTGCCAGCAGGGGAAACACCGGGGAGCTGTTTTTT. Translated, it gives CASRGNTGELFF.

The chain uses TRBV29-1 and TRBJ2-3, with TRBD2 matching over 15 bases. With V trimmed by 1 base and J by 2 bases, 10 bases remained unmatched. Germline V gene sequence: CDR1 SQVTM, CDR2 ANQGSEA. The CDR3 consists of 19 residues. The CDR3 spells CSVEGAGTSGGTYTDTQYF. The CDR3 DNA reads TGCAGCGTTGAAGGGGCCGGGACTAGCGGGGGGACCTACACAGATACGCAGTATTTT.